Listed here are 12 T cell receptor beta chains from one sample, sequenced in a study of cytomegalovirus exposure and HLA in healthy donors. The PCR had 60 Vbeta and 13 Jbeta primers. Measured with immunoSEQ multiplex PCR; TCRdb has only the in-frame clones, and not every one. The sample has around 130,000 clones, around 77% seen once. Sequenced: PBMCs. The receptors shown here come from a man in his thirties or forties in good health and CMV-seronegative.

V is TRBV6-6 and J is TRBJ1-5, with a tentative D call TRBD1 (6 bases). Germline values: CDR1 MNHNY, CDR2 SVGAGI (reference sequence). The V and J ends lost 6 bases and 7 bases respectively, with 19 bases between them. This CDR3 is 15 amino acids long. DNA for the CDR3: TGTGCCAGCAGAGGGGGAGGGGGGGGGATCCAGCCCCAGCATTTT. As protein: CASRGGGGGIQPQHF.

This clone was counted a few times. V is TRBV5-8 and J is TRBJ1-1, with D perhaps matching TRBD1 (5 bases). The CDR3 covers 15 residues. Between the trimmed V and J ends, which lost 4 bases and 4 bases, there was a span of 17 bases. Germline lookup yields CDR1 SGHTS and CDR2 YDEGEE. The CDR3 loop is CASSPDQGWSTEAFF. In nucleotides, the CDR3 is TGTGCCAGCAGCCCAGATCAGGGTTGGAGCACTGAAGCTTTCTTT.

The chain has TRBV14 and TRBJ1-2, with D perhaps matching TRBD1 (5 bases). Germline CDR1 SGHDN, CDR2 FVKESK. This CDR3 region has 14 residues. Trimming took off 4 bases at V and 3 bases at J, with 12 bases between the two ends. The CDR3 protein is CASSPQGVDYGYTF. The CDR3 DNA follows: TGTGCCAGCAGCCCTCAAGGGGTGGACTATGGCTACACCTTC.

This clone turned up a few times. The same CDR3 can be traced to other DNA sequences in this sample. The J gene is TRBJ1-6, the V gene TRBV21-1. TRBV21-1 is assigned pseudogene status. The CDR3 loop spans 15 amino acids. CDR3 sequence (DNA): TGTGCCAGCCTGAGTCTTCTCGCCCTTAATTCCCCCCTCCACTTT. Amino acid sequence: CASLSLLALNSPLHF.

The table lists this clone with a few counts. The CDR3 region is CASSQDQVAGTAGTQYF. CDR3 sequence (DNA): TGTGCCAGCAGCCAAGATCAGGTAGCAGGGACGGCGGGGACGCAGTATTTT. This chain connects TRBV14 to TRBJ2-3, with a possible D match to TRBD2 (6 bases). Trimming cost V 0 bases and J 9 bases, with 22 bases left between them. The CDR3 consists of 17 residues. CDR1 is SGHDN and CDR2 is FVKESK in the germline V gene.

The V gene is TRBV5-1, the J gene TRBJ2-7; 7 nucleotides match TRBD1. With 3 bases clipped from V and 3 bases from J, the junction kept 0 bases outside the gene matches. The CDR3 contains 12 residues. CDR1 is SGHRS and CDR2 is YFSETQ in the germline V gene. The CDR3 protein is CASSWDSYEQYF. CDR3 sequence (DNA): TGCGCCAGCAGCTGGGACAGCTACGAGCAGTACTTC.

In this sample, this clone turned up once. The rearrangement links TRBV2 to TRBJ1-2; TRBD1 matches at 11 bases. Germline V gene data show CDR1 as SNHLY and CDR2 as FYNNEI. V shed 6 bases, J shed 8 bases, and the junction held 17 bases outside the gene matches. The CDR3 runs 17 residues. The CDR3 reads CASSAPGQGAFRGGYTF. The DNA of the CDR3 is TGTGCCAGCAGCGCCCCAGGACAGGGGGCGTTCCGGGGCGGCTACACCTTC. The full variable domain, completed using reference TRBV2 and TRBJ1-2, is EPEVTQTPSHQVTQMGQEVILRCVPISNHLYFYWYRQILGQKVEFLVSFYNNEISEKSEIFDDQFSVERPDGSNFTLKIRSTKLEDSAMYFCASSAPGQGAFRGGYTFGSGTRLTVV.

The V call is TRBV19, the J call TRBJ2-7; the D gene is possibly TRBD1 (6 bases). Germline V gene sequence: CDR1 LNHDA, CDR2 SQIVND (reference sequence). The V and J ends lost 3 bases and 5 bases respectively, with 11 bases between them. The CDR3 length is 13 residues. CDR3 protein: CASSISGANEQYF. CDR3 coding DNA: TGTGCCAGTAGTATCTCAGGGGCCAACGAGCAGTACTTC.

The rearrangement uses TRBV29-1 and TRBJ1-2; D possibly corresponds to TRBD1 (6 bases). Trimming shortened V by 8 bases and J by 1 base, and 17 bases separated the two germline ends. This CDR3 comprises 14 residues. Germline CDR1 and CDR2: SQVTM and ANQGSEA. Written as DNA, the CDR3 is TGCAGCACAATCGGGACACCTCATAACTATGGCTACACCTTC. The encoded protein is CSTIGTPHNYGYTF. Using reference TRBV29-1 and TRBJ1-2 for the parts outside the CDR3, the full variable domain is SAVISQKPSRDICQRGTSLTIQCQVDSQVTMMFWYRQQPGQSLTLIATANQGSEATYESGFVIDKFPISRPNLTFSTLTVSNMSPEDSSIYLCSTIGTPHNYGYTFGSGTRLTVV.

J is TRBJ1-6 and V is TRBV6-6; D not certain. Germline V gene sequence: CDR1 MNHNY, CDR2 SVGAGI (reference sequence). CDR3 length: 14 amino acids. V was clipped by 3 bases and J by 3 bases, with 6 bases between them. The CDR3 loop is CASSYQIYNSPLHF. The CDR3 region has the DNA TGTGCCAGCAGTTATCAGATCTATAATTCACCCCTCCACTTT.

The chain recombines TRBV15 with TRBJ2-3, with 12 bases aligning to TRBD2. The V and J ends lost 4 bases and 6 bases, in that order; junction bases with no gene match: 11. This CDR3 is built from 17 residues. Germline values: CDR1 LNHNV, CDR2 YYDKDF (reference sequence). CDR3 in DNA: TGTGCCACCAGCACCCTAGCGGGAGGGCTTACGTGGGATACGCAGTATTTT. It is translated as CATSTLAGGLTWDTQYF.

The V call is TRBV4-2, the J call TRBJ1-3, with a possible D match to TRBD1 (6 bases). The CDR3 runs 15 residues. Trimming took 5 bases from V and 2 from J, leaving 13 bases between them. CDR1 is LGHNA and CDR2 is YNFKEQ in the germline V gene. The DNA of the CDR3 is TGTGCCAGCAGCATCTCAACAGGGACTGGAAACACCATATATTTT. Translating it yields CASSISTGTGNTIYF.